These T cell receptor beta chains were read from a single sample in a study of neurological immune-mediated disorders. One entry per CDR3 protein results from TCRdb running MiXCR on the 5' RACE reads. The table has around 46,000 distinct CDR3 sequences, roughly 2% seen once. The sequenced sample consisted of PBMCs. The receptors originated from a woman between 40 and 50 years old with multiple sclerosis. Each CDR3 is given with its conserved first and last residue. A D gene is named only where the DNA matches it firmly. The size field is filled for only some rows; it gives once, few, many or a size class.

d_call: .
j_call: TRBJ1-2
v_call: TRBV5-1
clone_size: many
cdr3_aa: CASSLEGTDYGYTF
cdr3_nt: TGCGCCAGCAGCTTGGAAGGGACGGATTATGGCTACACCTTC

d_call: .
j_call: TRBJ1-1
v_call: TRBV6-2/TRBV6-3
clone_size: many
cdr3_aa: CASSSQGTEAFF
cdr3_nt: TGTGCCAGCAGCTCCCAAGGGACTGAAGCTTTCTTT

d_call: .
j_call: TRBJ2-4
v_call: TRBV7-8
clone_size: many
cdr3_aa: CASSLAPQGAKNIQYF
cdr3_nt: TGTGCCAGCAGCTTAGCGCCTCAGGGAGCCAAAAACATTCAGTACTTC

d_call: .
j_call: TRBJ1-1
v_call: TRBV5-1
clone_size: many
cdr3_aa: CASSLSGGNTEAFF
cdr3_nt: TGCGCCAGCAGCCTGTCGGGGGGGAACACTGAAGCTTTCTTT

d_call: .
j_call: TRBJ1-3
v_call: TRBV7-3
clone_size: many
cdr3_aa: CASRQATGNTIYF
cdr3_nt: TGTGCCAGCAGACAGGCGACTGGAAACACCATATATTTT

d_call: .
j_call: TRBJ2-1
v_call: TRBV10-3
clone_size: many
cdr3_aa: CAISESSLGGGYNEQFF
cdr3_nt: TGTGCCATCAGTGAGTCGTCTTTAGGGGGTGGATACAATGAGCAGTTCTTC

d_call: .
j_call: TRBJ1-2
v_call: TRBV5-1
clone_size: many
cdr3_aa: CASSGDRNYGYTF
cdr3_nt: TGCGCCAGCAGCGGGGACCGAAACTATGGCTACACCTTC

d_call: TRBD1
j_call: TRBJ1-2
v_call: TRBV29-1
clone_size: many
cdr3_aa: CSASTGTTYGYTF
cdr3_nt: TGCAGCGCATCGACAGGGACCACATATGGCTACACCTTC

d_call: .
j_call: TRBJ2-5
v_call: TRBV7-8
clone_size: many
cdr3_aa: CASSPGLTYQETQYF
cdr3_nt: TGTGCCAGCAGCCCGGGACTTACGTACCAAGAGACCCAGTACTTC

d_call: .
j_call: TRBJ1-5
v_call: TRBV20-1
clone_size: many
cdr3_aa: CSASRDRGNQPQHF
cdr3_nt: TGCAGTGCTTCCCGTGACAGAGGGAACCAGCCCCAGCATTTT

d_call: .
j_call: TRBJ2-1
v_call: TRBV20-1
clone_size: many
cdr3_aa: CSAPTGTIYDEQFF
cdr3_nt: TGCAGTGCACCTACCGGGACAATCTACGATGAGCAGTTCTTC

d_call: .
j_call: TRBJ2-3
v_call: TRBV5-1
clone_size: many
cdr3_aa: CASGPGTSTDTQYF
cdr3_nt: TGCGCCAGCGGACCCGGGACTAGCACAGATACGCAGTATTTT

d_call: .
j_call: TRBJ1-5
v_call: TRBV20-1
clone_size: many
cdr3_aa: CSARTASNQPQHF
cdr3_nt: TGCAGTGCTCGCACAGCTAGCAATCAGCCCCAGCATTTT

d_call: .
j_call: TRBJ1-1
v_call: TRBV20-1
clone_size: many
cdr3_aa: CSAVTAVNTEAFF
cdr3_nt: TGCAGTGCCGTGACAGCGGTGAACACTGAAGCTTTCTTT

d_call: .
j_call: TRBJ1-1
v_call: TRBV20-1
clone_size: many
cdr3_aa: CSAREEADTEAFF
cdr3_nt: TGCAGTGCTAGAGAAGAGGCGGACACTGAAGCTTTCTTT

d_call: TRBD1
j_call: TRBJ1-6
v_call: TRBV20-1
clone_size: many
cdr3_aa: CSATGGGSPLHF
cdr3_nt: TGCAGTGCGACAGGGGGCGGGTCACCCCTCCACTTT

d_call: .
j_call: TRBJ1-4
v_call: TRBV9
clone_size: many
cdr3_aa: CASSVGGGREKLFF
cdr3_nt: TGTGCCAGCAGCGTAGGAGGAGGGCGGGAAAAACTGTTTTTT

d_call: .
j_call: TRBJ1-1
v_call: TRBV5-1
clone_size: many
cdr3_aa: CASSSRTNTEAFF
cdr3_nt: TGCGCCAGCAGCTCCCGGACGAACACTGAAGCTTTCTTT

d_call: TRBD1
j_call: TRBJ1-1
v_call: TRBV10-3
clone_size: many
cdr3_aa: CAISDSTRQGPEAFF
cdr3_nt: TGTGCCATCAGTGACTCAACTCGACAGGGACCTGAAGCTTTCTTT

d_call: TRBD1
j_call: TRBJ2-1
v_call: TRBV29-1
clone_size: many
cdr3_aa: CSVDGTGGRVDEQFF
cdr3_nt: TGCAGCGTTGACGGCACAGGGGGCCGGGTGGATGAGCAGTTCTTC

d_call: .
j_call: TRBJ2-3
v_call: TRBV4-1
clone_size: many
cdr3_aa: CASSQVSSERTDTQYF
cdr3_nt: TGCGCCAGCAGCCAAGTTTCTAGCGAACGCACAGATACGCAGTATTTT

d_call: TRBD1
j_call: TRBJ1-2
v_call: TRBV5-7
clone_size: .
cdr3_aa: CASSLYRGSILAF
cdr3_nt: TGTGCCAGCAGCTTGTACAGGGGATCTATCTTAGCCTTC

d_call: .
j_call: TRBJ2-7
v_call: TRBV6-6
clone_size: many
cdr3_aa: CASSRWTENSYEQYF
cdr3_nt: TGTGCCAGCAGCCGGTGGACTGAAAATTCCTACGAGCAGTACTTC

d_call: .
j_call: TRBJ2-6
v_call: TRBV5-6
clone_size: many
cdr3_aa: CASSSYSAGANVLTF
cdr3_nt: TGTGCCAGCAGCTCGTACAGCGCTGGGGCCAACGTCCTGACTTTC

d_call: .
j_call: TRBJ2-7
v_call: TRBV20-1
clone_size: many
cdr3_aa: CSASSPGDYEQYF
cdr3_nt: TGCAGTGCTAGTTCTCCAGGGGACTACGAGCAGTACTTC

d_call: .
j_call: TRBJ1-1
v_call: TRBV12-3/TRBV12-4
clone_size: many
cdr3_aa: CASTLLHRSEAFF
cdr3_nt: TGTGCCAGCACCCTCCTCCACAGGTCTGAAGCTTTCTTT

d_call: .
j_call: TRBJ2-3
v_call: TRBV4-1
clone_size: many
cdr3_aa: CASSQQGLGTDTQYF
cdr3_nt: TGCGCCAGCAGCCAACAGGGATTGGGCACAGATACGCAGTATTTT

d_call: TRBD2
j_call: TRBJ2-3
v_call: TRBV10-3
clone_size: many
cdr3_aa: CATGLDTDTQYF
cdr3_nt: TGTGCCACGGGACTAGATACAGATACGCAGTATTTT

d_call: .
j_call: TRBJ2-2
v_call: TRBV20-1
clone_size: many
cdr3_aa: CSARADGPYTGELFF
cdr3_nt: TGCAGTGCTAGAGCTGACGGGCCTTACACCGGGGAGCTGTTTTTT

d_call: TRBD2
j_call: TRBJ2-1
v_call: TRBV7-2
clone_size: many
cdr3_aa: CASSRSGGVTYNEQFF
cdr3_nt: TGTGCCAGCAGCCGTAGCGGGGGGGTTACCTACAATGAGCAGTTCTTC

d_call: .
j_call: TRBJ2-1
v_call: TRBV24-1
clone_size: many
cdr3_aa: CATSDRTLDNEQFF
cdr3_nt: TGTGCCACCAGTGACCGGACATTGGACAATGAGCAGTTCTTC

d_call: .
j_call: TRBJ2-7
v_call: TRBV18
clone_size: .
cdr3_aa: CASSPQGSEYEQYF
cdr3_nt: TGTGCCAGCTCACCCCAGGGGTCTGAATACGAGCAGTACTTC

d_call: .
j_call: TRBJ1-2
v_call: TRBV12-5
clone_size: many
cdr3_aa: CASGFEVRYGYTF
cdr3_nt: TGTGCTAGTGGTTTCGAGGTCCGGTATGGCTACACCTTC

d_call: .
j_call: TRBJ1-5
v_call: TRBV20-1
clone_size: many
cdr3_aa: CSASGRGRQPQHF
cdr3_nt: TGCAGTGCTAGCGGCAGGGGACGTCAGCCCCAGCATTTT

d_call: .
j_call: TRBJ2-7
v_call: TRBV20-1
clone_size: many
cdr3_aa: CSARRQGWGYDEQYF
cdr3_nt: TGCAGTGCTAGACGGCAGGGATGGGGATACGACGAGCAGTACTTC

d_call: .
j_call: TRBJ2-1
v_call: TRBV20-1
clone_size: few
cdr3_aa: CSARAQGVYNEQFF
cdr3_nt: TGCAGTGCTAGAGCACAGGGAGTATACAATGAGCAGTTCTTC

d_call: .
j_call: TRBJ1-5
v_call: TRBV20-1
clone_size: many
cdr3_aa: CSASSGTGQPQHF
cdr3_nt: TGCAGTGCTAGCTCCGGGACGGGACAGCCCCAGCATTTT

d_call: TRBD1
j_call: TRBJ1-2
v_call: TRBV7-8
clone_size: many
cdr3_aa: CASSLSGTVNYGYTF
cdr3_nt: TGTGCCAGCAGCTTAAGCGGGACAGTTAACTATGGCTACACCTTC

d_call: TRBD2
j_call: TRBJ2-7
v_call: TRBV4-1
clone_size: many
cdr3_aa: CASSPVIAGGHEQYF
cdr3_nt: TGCGCCAGCAGCCCGGTAATAGCGGGGGGCCACGAGCAGTACTTC

d_call: .
j_call: TRBJ1-5
v_call: TRBV12-3/TRBV12-4
clone_size: many
cdr3_aa: CASSRTDNNQPQHF
cdr3_nt: TGTGCCAGCAGCAGGACGGACAACAATCAGCCCCAGCATTTT

d_call: .
j_call: TRBJ2-1
v_call: TRBV5-6
clone_size: many
cdr3_aa: CASSESGTPNEQFF
cdr3_nt: TGTGCCAGCAGCGAGTCCGGGACCCCCAATGAGCAGTTCTTC

d_call: .
j_call: TRBJ2-7
v_call: TRBV3-1
clone_size: many
cdr3_aa: CASSLISYEQYF
cdr3_nt: TGTGCCAGCAGCCTCATCTCCTACGAGCAGTACTTC

d_call: .
j_call: TRBJ2-1
v_call: TRBV5-1
clone_size: many
cdr3_aa: CASSLAGKNNEQFF
cdr3_nt: TGCGCCAGCAGCTTGGCCGGAAAGAACAATGAGCAGTTCTTC

d_call: .
j_call: TRBJ1-5
v_call: TRBV20-1
clone_size: many
cdr3_aa: CSATSPNQPQHF
cdr3_nt: TGCAGTGCTACTTCGCCGAATCAGCCCCAGCATTTT

d_call: .
j_call: TRBJ2-6
v_call: TRBV7-6
clone_size: many
cdr3_aa: CASSLVVSGANVLTF
cdr3_nt: TGTGCCAGCAGCTTAGTGGTCTCTGGGGCCAACGTCCTGACTTTC

d_call: .
j_call: TRBJ2-2
v_call: TRBV5-1
clone_size: many
cdr3_aa: CASSLLSGSGELFF
cdr3_nt: TGCGCCAGCAGCTTGTTGTCGGGGTCCGGGGAGCTGTTTTTT

d_call: TRBD1
j_call: TRBJ1-1
v_call: TRBV29-1
clone_size: many
cdr3_aa: CSVEGQGGTEAFF
cdr3_nt: TGCAGCGTTGAAGGGCAGGGGGGGACTGAAGCTTTCTTT

d_call: .
j_call: TRBJ2-1
v_call: TRBV24-1
clone_size: many
cdr3_aa: CATGHSVYNEQFF
cdr3_nt: TGTGCCACCGGACATTCGGTCTACAATGAGCAGTTCTTC

d_call: TRBD1
j_call: TRBJ2-7
v_call: TRBV5-1
clone_size: many
cdr3_aa: CASSSSGTGGDEQYF
cdr3_nt: TGCGCCAGCAGCTCCTCCGGGACAGGGGGGGACGAGCAGTACTTC

d_call: .
j_call: TRBJ2-3
v_call: TRBV4-1
clone_size: many
cdr3_aa: CASSQVGGLLTDTQYF
cdr3_nt: TGCGCCAGCAGCCAAGTAGGGGGACTTCTAACAGATACGCAGTATTTT

d_call: .
j_call: TRBJ2-1
v_call: TRBV12-3/TRBV12-4
clone_size: many
cdr3_aa: CASSLGLEQFF
cdr3_nt: TGTGCCAGCAGTTTAGGTCTTGAGCAGTTCTTC

d_call: .
j_call: TRBJ1-2
v_call: TRBV12-5
clone_size: many
cdr3_aa: CASGPLEGYGYTF
cdr3_nt: TGTGCTAGTGGCCCCTTGGAAGGCTATGGCTACACCTTC

d_call: TRBD1
j_call: TRBJ1-1
v_call: TRBV5-1
clone_size: many
cdr3_aa: CASSRQGASTEAFF
cdr3_nt: TGCGCCAGCAGCCGACAGGGGGCGAGCACTGAAGCTTTCTTT

d_call: .
j_call: TRBJ1-6
v_call: TRBV6-1
clone_size: many
cdr3_aa: CASSEAYNSPLHF
cdr3_nt: TGTGCCAGCAGTGAGGCTTATAATTCACCCCTCCACTTT

d_call: .
j_call: TRBJ1-2
v_call: TRBV12-3/TRBV12-4
clone_size: many
cdr3_aa: CASTENYGYTF
cdr3_nt: TGTGCCAGCACCGAGAACTATGGCTACACCTTC

d_call: .
j_call: TRBJ2-1
v_call: TRBV20-1
clone_size: many
cdr3_aa: CSARSDRDYWNNEQFF
cdr3_nt: TGCAGTGCTAGGTCTGACAGAGACTACTGGAACAATGAGCAGTTCTTC

d_call: .
j_call: TRBJ2-2
v_call: TRBV5-5
clone_size: many
cdr3_aa: CASSLGGLTGELFF
cdr3_nt: TGTGCCAGCAGCTTGGGGGGACTTACCGGGGAGCTGTTTTTT

d_call: TRBD1
j_call: TRBJ2-1
v_call: TRBV7-6
clone_size: many
cdr3_aa: CASSSEVGQGEDEQFF
cdr3_nt: TGTGCCAGCAGCTCGGAGGTAGGACAGGGCGAAGATGAGCAGTTCTTC